This T cell receptor beta chain was captured in a study of CD8 T cells in Susac syndrome. Sequencing of TCR beta was performed on blood CD8+ and CD4+ T cells. RNA totalling 0.5 to 1 ug underwent reverse transcription with random hexamers. Each CDR3 protein is one row after TCRdb ran MiXCR on the immunoSEQ multiplex PCR reads. Of more than 110,000 distinct CDR3 sequences listed, 85% to 95% are singletons. The CDR3 spans 14 residues. The V gene lost 1 base and the J gene lost 3 bases, with 10 bases spanning the gap. The clonotype was recovered from a human donor with Susac syndrome. The sequencing input was CD4+ T cells from PBMCs. The chain is built from TRBV12-3 or TRBV12-4 and TRBJ2-7, with D perhaps given as TRBD1 or TRBD2 (5 bases each). CDR3 protein: CASSLGQGVYEQYF. CDR3 coding DNA: TGTGCCAGCAGTTTAGGGCAGGGAGTCTACGAGCAGTACTTC.